The rows below give T cell receptor beta chains drawn from one sample of a study of cytomegalovirus exposure and HLA in healthy donors. Assay used: immunoSEQ multiplex PCR; TCRdb lists only in-frame clones, some missing. This sample's table has about 77,000 clones. Sequenced sample: PBMCs. Source of these receptors: a man aged 50-59 years in good health and CMV-seropositive. Both conserved end residues are part of each CDR3. Fields, in order: D gene, V gene, J gene, CDR3 DNA, CDR3 protein. A D gene is named only where the DNA matches it firmly.

d_call: TRBD1; v_call: TRBV2; j_call: TRBJ2-3; cdr3_nt: TGTGCCAGCAGTGGGGACAGGCGGACAGATACGCAGTATTTT; cdr3_aa: CASSGDRRTDTQYF
d_call: -; v_call: TRBV28; j_call: TRBJ1-2; cdr3_nt: TGTGCCAGCAGTAGTAGTACGACAGTCTATGGCTACACCTTC; cdr3_aa: CASSSSTTVYGYTF
d_call: TRBD1; v_call: TRBV7-9; j_call: TRBJ1-2; cdr3_nt: TGTGCCAGCAGCTTTCCCGACAGGGGAACTATTGGCTACACCTTC; cdr3_aa: CASSFPDRGTIGYTF
d_call: -; v_call: TRBV29-1; j_call: TRBJ2-5; cdr3_nt: TGCAGCGTCCGACAAGAAGAGACCCAGTACTTC; cdr3_aa: CSVRQEETQYF
d_call: TRBD1; v_call: TRBV11-1; j_call: TRBJ2-5; cdr3_nt: TGTGCCAGCAGCTCAAGAGAGGCTGGCGGGGACAGGGGGCGAGAGACCCAGTACTTC; cdr3_aa: CASSSREAGGDRGRETQYF
d_call: TRBD1; v_call: TRBV10-3; j_call: TRBJ2-7; cdr3_nt: TGTGCCACCCGGACAGGGGAGGGCGAGCAGTACTTC; cdr3_aa: CATRTGEGEQYF
d_call: -; v_call: TRBV5-6; j_call: TRBJ1-1; cdr3_nt: TGTGCCAGCAGCTTGGGGACAGTGAACACTGAAGCTTTCTTT; cdr3_aa: CASSLGTVNTEAFF
d_call: -; v_call: TRBV5-6; j_call: TRBJ1-1; cdr3_nt: TGTGCCAGCAGCATGAGGTTCACTGAAGCTTTCTTT; cdr3_aa: CASSMRFTEAFF
d_call: TRBD1; v_call: TRBV4-2; j_call: TRBJ1-1; cdr3_nt: TGTGCCAGCAGCCACAAGGACAGGGGGAACACTGAAGCTTTCTTT; cdr3_aa: CASSHKDRGNTEAFF
d_call: TRBD1; v_call: TRBV5-3; j_call: TRBJ2-3; cdr3_nt: TGTGCCAGAAGCACACAGGACAGGGTCACAGATACGCAGTATTTT; cdr3_aa: CARSTQDRVTDTQYF
d_call: -; v_call: TRBV5-4; j_call: TRBJ1-1; cdr3_nt: TGTGCCAGCAGCAGCCTGACAGGTCGGTTGGACACTGAAGCTTTCTTT; cdr3_aa: CASSSLTGRLDTEAFF
d_call: -; v_call: TRBV6-1; j_call: TRBJ2-5; cdr3_nt: TGTGCCAGCAGTGAAAACCCCGGAGGGCAGACCCAGTACTTC; cdr3_aa: CASSENPGGQTQYF
d_call: TRBD2; v_call: TRBV5-4; j_call: TRBJ2-1; cdr3_nt: TGTGCCAGCAAAGAGCGTGCAAGCGGGGGGACCTACAATGAGCAGTTCTTC; cdr3_aa: CASKERASGGTYNEQFF
d_call: TRBD1; v_call: TRBV12-5; j_call: TRBJ2-2; cdr3_nt: TGTGCTAGTGCTCCCAAGGGGGCCTACACCGGGGAGCTGTTTTTT; cdr3_aa: CASAPKGAYTGELFF
d_call: -; v_call: TRBV6-5; j_call: TRBJ1-3; cdr3_nt: TGTGCCAGCAGTTACGCGACAGCTTACTCTGGAAACACCATATATTTT; cdr3_aa: CASSYATAYSGNTIYF
d_call: TRBD1; v_call: TRBV5-1; j_call: TRBJ2-7; cdr3_nt: TGCGCCAGCAGCTTGGCGGACAGGGCCGAGCAGTACTTC; cdr3_aa: CASSLADRAEQYF
d_call: TRBD1; v_call: TRBV4-1; j_call: TRBJ1-1; cdr3_nt: TGCGCCAGCAGCCAAGAGTTTCCGGGTCAGGGGGAGGTGAACACTGAAGCTTTCTTT; cdr3_aa: CASSQEFPGQGEVNTEAFF
d_call: -; v_call: TRBV11-2; j_call: TRBJ1-1; cdr3_nt: TGTGCCAGCAGCTCCTTTAGAGGGCCGAACACTGAAGCTTTCTTT; cdr3_aa: CASSSFRGPNTEAFF
d_call: -; v_call: TRBV7-9; j_call: TRBJ2-5; cdr3_nt: TGTGCCAGCAGCCCCTGGGACTTCCGGCAATATGGGGAGACCCAGTACTTC; cdr3_aa: CASSPWDFRQYGETQYF
d_call: -; v_call: TRBV6-6; j_call: TRBJ1-1; cdr3_nt: TGTGCCAGCAGTTATTCGTCGTTGGGGGGGCGAGAAGCTTTCTTT; cdr3_aa: CASSYSSLGGREAFF
d_call: TRBD1; v_call: TRBV18; j_call: TRBJ2-1; cdr3_nt: TGTGCCAGCTCACCAATTGGGACAGGGAACAATGAGCAGTTCTTC; cdr3_aa: CASSPIGTGNNEQFF
d_call: -; v_call: TRBV18; j_call: TRBJ1-1; cdr3_nt: TGTGCCAGCTCCCCACCGGACACCCATGAAGCTTTCTTT; cdr3_aa: CASSPPDTHEAFF
d_call: TRBD2; v_call: TRBV5-1; j_call: TRBJ2-5; cdr3_nt: TGCGCCAGCAGTTACGGGACTAGCGGGGGGGACGCAGAGACCCAGTACTTC; cdr3_aa: CASSYGTSGGDAETQYF
d_call: -; v_call: TRBV14; j_call: TRBJ2-3; cdr3_nt: TGTGCCAGCGGTCTAGGGAGTACAGATACGCAGTATTTT; cdr3_aa: CASGLGSTDTQYF
d_call: TRBD2; v_call: TRBV10-3; j_call: TRBJ2-1; cdr3_nt: TGTGCCATCAGAGGGACTAGCGGGAGGGGGAGGAATGAGCAGTTCTTC; cdr3_aa: CAIRGTSGRGRNEQFF
d_call: TRBD1; v_call: TRBV18; j_call: TRBJ2-4; cdr3_nt: TGTGCCAGCTCCGCCGGGACAGGGAGTAACATTCAGTACTTC; cdr3_aa: CASSAGTGSNIQYF
d_call: -; v_call: TRBV7-2; j_call: TRBJ2-4; cdr3_nt: TGTGCCAGCAGCCCCCGAGGAGTAGGCATTCAGTACTTC; cdr3_aa: CASSPRGVGIQYF
d_call: -; v_call: TRBV2; j_call: TRBJ2-7; cdr3_nt: TGTGCCATCCGCTCCGGGGTTGCCGAGCAGTACTTC; cdr3_aa: CAIRSGVAEQYF
d_call: -; v_call: TRBV7-9; j_call: TRBJ2-3; cdr3_nt: TGTGCCAGCAGCTCCGCCGGGGATAACACAGATACGCAGTATTTT; cdr3_aa: CASSSAGDNTDTQYF
d_call: -; v_call: TRBV6-5; j_call: TRBJ1-1; cdr3_nt: TGTGCCAGCAGCTTGAATCGGGGGGCCAACACTGAAGCTTTCTTT; cdr3_aa: CASSLNRGANTEAFF
d_call: -; v_call: TRBV19; j_call: TRBJ2-3; cdr3_nt: TGTGCCAGTAGTCCCGACAGGATCACAGATACGCAGTATTTT; cdr3_aa: CASSPDRITDTQYF
d_call: TRBD2; v_call: TRBV2; j_call: TRBJ2-1; cdr3_nt: TGTGCCAGCGGTCGGGACGGGAGGGATGAGCAGTTCTTC; cdr3_aa: CASGRDGRDEQFF
d_call: -; v_call: TRBV6-6; j_call: TRBJ2-5; cdr3_nt: TGTGCCAGCAGTCCCACGGACTCTTGGGGGACCCAGTACTTC; cdr3_aa: CASSPTDSWGTQYF
d_call: TRBD1; v_call: TRBV6-5; j_call: TRBJ1-2; cdr3_nt: TGTGCCAGCAGATTGGGACAGAGCTATGGCTACACCTTC; cdr3_aa: CASRLGQSYGYTF
d_call: TRBD1; v_call: TRBV6-5; j_call: TRBJ1-3; cdr3_nt: TGTGCCAGCAGTTACACCCAGGGGGTAGCTGGAAACACCATATATTTT; cdr3_aa: CASSYTQGVAGNTIYF
d_call: TRBD1; v_call: TRBV19; j_call: TRBJ2-3; cdr3_nt: TGTGCCAGTAGCTCCACAGGGGAACGTACAGATACGCAGTATTTT; cdr3_aa: CASSSTGERTDTQYF
d_call: TRBD1; v_call: TRBV11-2; j_call: TRBJ1-2; cdr3_nt: TGTGCCAGCAGCTTGTACGGGACAGGGGGTAGAGGCTACACCTTC; cdr3_aa: CASSLYGTGGRGYTF
d_call: TRBD1; v_call: TRBV9; j_call: TRBJ2-1; cdr3_nt: TGTGCCAGCAGCGGGGGACAGGGTCCCAACAATGAGCAGTTCTTC; cdr3_aa: CASSGGQGPNNEQFF
d_call: -; v_call: TRBV29-1; j_call: TRBJ1-3; cdr3_nt: TGCAGCGTTGAACCGGGATCTGGAAACACCATATATTTT; cdr3_aa: CSVEPGSGNTIYF
d_call: -; v_call: TRBV14; j_call: TRBJ1-1; cdr3_nt: TGTGCCAGCAGCCAAGATCACGGGACAATTAGGAACACTGAAGCTTTCTTT; cdr3_aa: CASSQDHGTIRNTEAFF
d_call: -; v_call: TRBV9; j_call: TRBJ1-4; cdr3_nt: TGTGCCAGCAGCGCAGGGGCAACTAATGAAAAACTGTTTTTT; cdr3_aa: CASSAGATNEKLFF
d_call: TRBD1; v_call: TRBV11-3; j_call: TRBJ2-3; cdr3_nt: TGTGCCAGCAGCTCCCGACGGACAGGGATGGGGACAGATACGCAGTATTTT; cdr3_aa: CASSSRRTGMGTDTQYF
d_call: -; v_call: TRBV30; j_call: TRBJ1-3; cdr3_nt: TGTGCCTTTCTGAGCTCTGGAAACACCATATATTTT; cdr3_aa: CAFLSSGNTIYF
d_call: -; v_call: TRBV6-1; j_call: TRBJ1-6; cdr3_nt: TGTGCCAGCAGTGAGGGAGGGGTTGGGACCCTCCACTTT; cdr3_aa: CASSEGGVGTLHF
d_call: TRBD2; v_call: TRBV7-9; j_call: TRBJ2-5; cdr3_nt: TGTGCCAGCAGCTCACTAGCGGAGCAAGAGACCCAGTACTTC; cdr3_aa: CASSSLAEQETQYF
d_call: TRBD1; v_call: TRBV15; j_call: TRBJ1-2; cdr3_nt: TGTGCCACCAGCAGGGGACAGAATTATGGCTACACCTTC; cdr3_aa: CATSRGQNYGYTF
d_call: TRBD1; v_call: TRBV27; j_call: TRBJ2-7; cdr3_nt: TGTGCCAGCAGATCTGGGACAGGGGGGGTTCACGAGCAGTACTTC; cdr3_aa: CASRSGTGGVHEQYF
d_call: TRBD1; v_call: TRBV5-1; j_call: TRBJ2-7; cdr3_nt: TGCGCCAGCAGCCAGGGACAGGGGAAGATATATGAGCAGTACTTC; cdr3_aa: CASSQGQGKIYEQYF
d_call: -; v_call: TRBV5-1; j_call: TRBJ2-1; cdr3_nt: TGCGCCAGCAGCCTGGACTCTTACAATGAGCAGTTCTTC; cdr3_aa: CASSLDSYNEQFF
d_call: TRBD1; v_call: TRBV9; j_call: TRBJ1-1; cdr3_nt: TGTGCCAGCAGCGCAAGGACAGGACAGAACACTGAAGCTTTCTTT; cdr3_aa: CASSARTGQNTEAFF
d_call: -; v_call: TRBV20-1; j_call: TRBJ1-1; cdr3_nt: TGCAGGCCTGAGGACACTGAAGCTTTCTTT; cdr3_aa: CRPEDTEAFF
d_call: TRBD1; v_call: TRBV10-3; j_call: TRBJ1-1; cdr3_nt: TGTGCCATCAGTACAGGGGGCGACACTGAAGCTTTCTTT; cdr3_aa: CAISTGGDTEAFF
d_call: TRBD1; v_call: TRBV18; j_call: TRBJ1-1; cdr3_nt: TGTGCCAGCGCACCAAGCAGGGGGTCATTGAACACTGAAGCTTTCTTT; cdr3_aa: CASAPSRGSLNTEAFF
d_call: TRBD1; v_call: TRBV9; j_call: TRBJ1-2; cdr3_nt: TGTGCCAGCAGCGGAACTTACAGGGGAAGCGGCTACACCTTC; cdr3_aa: CASSGTYRGSGYTF
d_call: -; v_call: TRBV6-6; j_call: TRBJ1-2; cdr3_nt: TGTGCCAGCAGTTACTTGGGTCCCGGGAGCTATGGCTACACCTTC; cdr3_aa: CASSYLGPGSYGYTF
d_call: -; v_call: TRBV10-3; j_call: TRBJ1-4; cdr3_nt: TGTGCCATCAGTTCAGGCCCTAATGAAAAACTGTTTTTT; cdr3_aa: CAISSGPNEKLFF